This T cell receptor (beta chain) was profiled in a study of T-cell reconstitution after alpha-beta-depleted transplantation in children. The study, taken as a whole, reports: The origin of high day-60 TCRbeta diversity in some patients lay in surviving recipient T cells and thymic progenitors. At around two months after transplant, the alpha-beta T cells were reportedly derived from several hundred expanded clones that came from non-depleted graft cells.

Per germline, CDR1 MDHEN and CDR2 SYDVKM. The CDR3 extends over 14 amino acids. Trimming shortened V by 1 base and J by 0 bases, and 7 bases separated the two germline ends. Molecular barcoding with unique molecular identifiers was used for the TCRbeta library. TCRdb recomputed calls from the PCR reads with MiXCR, one row per CDR3 protein. The sample has around 140,000 distinct CDR3 sequences; 8% to 10% are singletons. This clonotype was recorded many times. Its antigen is not known. The TCR originated in a female patient aged 2-9 years who had a stem cell transplant for congenital amegakaryocytic thrombocytopenia, so the T cells may come from the graft donor. Sequenced material: PBMCs, mostly from graft donor cells, taken 180 days after TCRalphabeta/CD19-depleted stem cell transplant. The V and J genes are TRBV28 and TRBJ2-7, with no clear D. CDR3: CASSLFGNSYEQYF. CDR3 bases: TGTGCCAGCAGTTTATTCGGCAACTCCTACGAGCAGTACTTC.